The clone carrying this T cell receptor beta chain came up once. Its antigen remains unknown. At least 5.5 micrograms of total RNA were extracted per sample. This record belongs to a study of blood T cells in healthy people across ages. The CDR3 has 14 amino acids. Trimming took 4 bases from V and 4 from J, leaving 14 bases between them. Per the germline V gene, CDR1 is SNHLY and CDR2 is FYNNEI. Broader study findings: Changes seen in expanded clonotypes were possibly confounded by donor CMV status left unknown. PBMCs left unsorted prevented a conclusive naive versus antigen-experienced comparison.

PCR was performed a second time for about 7 to 11 cycles using a sample-barcoded 5' primer and a J-beta primer mix. TCRdb re-called the 5' RACE reads through MiXCR, storing one row per CDR3 protein. The sample contains over 1,200,000 distinct CDR3 sequences, 59% of which appear only once. The specimen sequenced was blood. The rearrangement joins TRBV2 to TRBJ2-7; D gene unclear. The receptor was isolated from a man between 18 and 35 years old in good health. The CDR3 loop is CASSVSPPSYEQYF. The CDR3 nucleotides read TGTGCCAGCAGTGTTTCACCGCCGTCTTACGAGCAGTACTTC. Full variable domain (remainder filled in from reference TRBV2 and TRBJ2-7): EPEVTQTPSHQVTQMGQEVILRCVPISNHLYFYWYRQILGQKVEFLVSFYNNEISEKSEIFDDQFSVERPDGSNFTLKIRSTKLEDSAMYFCASSVSPPSYEQYFGPGTRLTVT.